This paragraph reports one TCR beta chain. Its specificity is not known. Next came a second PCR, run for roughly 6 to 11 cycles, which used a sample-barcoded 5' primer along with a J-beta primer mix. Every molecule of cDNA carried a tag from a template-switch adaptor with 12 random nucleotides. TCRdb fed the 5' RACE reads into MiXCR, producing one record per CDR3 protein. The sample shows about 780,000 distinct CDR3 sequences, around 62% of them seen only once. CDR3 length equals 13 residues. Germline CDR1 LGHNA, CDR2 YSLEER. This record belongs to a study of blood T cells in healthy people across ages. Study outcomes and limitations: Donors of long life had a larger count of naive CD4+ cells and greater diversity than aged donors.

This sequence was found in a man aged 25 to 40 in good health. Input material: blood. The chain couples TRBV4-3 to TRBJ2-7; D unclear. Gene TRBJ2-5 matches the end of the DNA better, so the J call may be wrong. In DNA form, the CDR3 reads TGCGCCAGCAGCCAAGGAGTGAGGGAGACCCAGTACTTC. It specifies CASSQGVRETQYF.